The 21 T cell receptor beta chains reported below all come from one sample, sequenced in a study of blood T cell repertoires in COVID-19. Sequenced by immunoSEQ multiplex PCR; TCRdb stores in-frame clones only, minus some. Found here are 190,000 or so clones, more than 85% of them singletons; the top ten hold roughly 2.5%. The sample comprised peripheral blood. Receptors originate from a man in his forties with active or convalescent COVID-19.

DNA for the CDR3: TGTGCCAGCAGCGTACGGGACACCCAAAACAATGAGCAGTTCTTC. Translation gives CASSVRDTQNNEQFF. This sequence joins TRBV5-5 and TRBJ2-1; weak D call: TRBD1 (6 bases). This CDR3 has 15 residues. Deletions cut 4 bases from V and 5 bases from J, with 16 bases between. Germline V CDR1 and CDR2: SGHKS, YYEKEE (reference sequence).

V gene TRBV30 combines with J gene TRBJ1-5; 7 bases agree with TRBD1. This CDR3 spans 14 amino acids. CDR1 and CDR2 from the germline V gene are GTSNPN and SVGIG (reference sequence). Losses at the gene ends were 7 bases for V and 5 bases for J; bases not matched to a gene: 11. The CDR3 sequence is CAFSGDSSYQPQHF. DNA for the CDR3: TGTGCCTTCTCCGGGGACAGCTCCTATCAGCCCCAGCATTTT. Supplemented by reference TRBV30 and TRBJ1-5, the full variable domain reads SQTIHQWPATLVQPVGSPLSLECTVEGTSNPNLYWYRQAAGRGLQLLFYSVGIGQISSEVPQNLSASRPQDRQFILSSKKLLLSDSGFYLCAFSGDSSYQPQHFGDGTRLSIL.

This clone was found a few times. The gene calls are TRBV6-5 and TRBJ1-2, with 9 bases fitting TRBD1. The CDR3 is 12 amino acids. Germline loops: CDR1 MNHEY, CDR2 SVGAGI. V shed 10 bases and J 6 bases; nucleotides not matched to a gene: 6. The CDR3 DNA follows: TGTGCCACCTCCCGGGACAGGGATGGCTACACCTTC. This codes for CATSRDRDGYTF.

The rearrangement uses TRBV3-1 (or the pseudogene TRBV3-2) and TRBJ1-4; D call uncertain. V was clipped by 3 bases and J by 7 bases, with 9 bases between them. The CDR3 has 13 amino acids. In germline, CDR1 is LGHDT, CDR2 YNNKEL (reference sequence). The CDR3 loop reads CASSQIEGEKLFF. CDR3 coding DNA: TGTGCCAGCAGCCAGATAGAGGGTGAAAAACTGTTTTTT.

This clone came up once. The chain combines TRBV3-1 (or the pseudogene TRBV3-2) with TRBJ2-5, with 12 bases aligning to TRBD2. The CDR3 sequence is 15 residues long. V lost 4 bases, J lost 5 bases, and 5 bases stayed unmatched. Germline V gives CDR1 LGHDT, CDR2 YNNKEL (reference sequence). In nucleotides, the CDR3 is TGTGCCAGCAGCCTCTCTAGCGGGGGGGAGGAGACCCAGTACTTC. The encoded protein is CASSLSSGGEETQYF.

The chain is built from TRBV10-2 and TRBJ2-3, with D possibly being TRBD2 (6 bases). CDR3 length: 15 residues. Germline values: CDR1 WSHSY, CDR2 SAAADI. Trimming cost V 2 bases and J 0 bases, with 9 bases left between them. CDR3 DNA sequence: TGCGCCAGCAGTGAGGGCGGGGATAGCACAGATACGCAGTATTTT. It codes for CASSEGGDSTDTQYF.

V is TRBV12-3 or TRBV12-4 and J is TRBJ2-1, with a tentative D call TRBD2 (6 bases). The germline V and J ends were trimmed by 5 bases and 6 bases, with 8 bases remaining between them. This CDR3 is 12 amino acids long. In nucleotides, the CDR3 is TGTGCCAGCAGTCGGGGGACCAATGAGCAGTTCTTC. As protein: CASSRGTNEQFF.

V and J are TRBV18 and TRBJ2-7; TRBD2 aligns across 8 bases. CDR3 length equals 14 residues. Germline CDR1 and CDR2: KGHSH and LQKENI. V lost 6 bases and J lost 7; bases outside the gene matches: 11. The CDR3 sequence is CASSGQRGTGEQYF. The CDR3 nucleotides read TGTGCCAGCTCCGGTCAGCGGGGGACGGGGGAGCAGTACTTC.

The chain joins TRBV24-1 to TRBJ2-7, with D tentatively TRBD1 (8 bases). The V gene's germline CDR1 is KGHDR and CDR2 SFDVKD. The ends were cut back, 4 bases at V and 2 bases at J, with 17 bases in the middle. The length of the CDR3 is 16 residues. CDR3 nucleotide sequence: TGTGCCACCAGTGAAGCGACAGGGGCGGGGGCCTACGAGCAGTACTTC. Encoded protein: CATSEATGAGAYEQYF.

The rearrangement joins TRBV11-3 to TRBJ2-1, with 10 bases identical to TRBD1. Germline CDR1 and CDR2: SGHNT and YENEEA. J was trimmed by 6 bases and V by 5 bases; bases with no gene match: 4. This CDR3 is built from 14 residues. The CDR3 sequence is CASSPGQGINEQFF. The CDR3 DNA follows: TGTGCCAGCAGCCCGGGACAGGGGATCAATGAGCAGTTCTTC.

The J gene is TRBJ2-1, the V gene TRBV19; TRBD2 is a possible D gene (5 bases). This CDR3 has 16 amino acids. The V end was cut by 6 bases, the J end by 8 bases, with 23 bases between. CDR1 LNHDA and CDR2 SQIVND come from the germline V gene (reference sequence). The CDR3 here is CASRGRVGFENDEQFF. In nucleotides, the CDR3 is TGTGCCAGTAGGGGGAGAGTAGGATTTGAGAATGATGAGCAGTTCTTC.

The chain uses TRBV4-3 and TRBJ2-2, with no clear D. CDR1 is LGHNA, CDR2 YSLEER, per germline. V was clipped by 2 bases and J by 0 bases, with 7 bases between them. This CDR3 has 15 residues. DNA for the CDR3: TGCGCCAGCAGCCAAACGGGTACGAACACCGGGGAGCTGTTTTTT. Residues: CASSQTGTNTGELFF.

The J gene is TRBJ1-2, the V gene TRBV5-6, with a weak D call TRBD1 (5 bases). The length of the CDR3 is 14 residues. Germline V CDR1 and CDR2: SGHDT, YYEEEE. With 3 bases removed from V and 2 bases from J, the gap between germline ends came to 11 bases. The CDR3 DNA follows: TGTGCCAGCAGCTGGGGGGACCTAAACTATGGCTACACCTTC. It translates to CASSWGDLNYGYTF.

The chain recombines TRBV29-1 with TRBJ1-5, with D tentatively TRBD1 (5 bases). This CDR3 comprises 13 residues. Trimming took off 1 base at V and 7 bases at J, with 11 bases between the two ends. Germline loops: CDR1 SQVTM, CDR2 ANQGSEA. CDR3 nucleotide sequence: TGCAGCGTTGAAGGGGGCGGTGGACAGCCCCAGCATTTT. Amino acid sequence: CSVEGGGGQPQHF.

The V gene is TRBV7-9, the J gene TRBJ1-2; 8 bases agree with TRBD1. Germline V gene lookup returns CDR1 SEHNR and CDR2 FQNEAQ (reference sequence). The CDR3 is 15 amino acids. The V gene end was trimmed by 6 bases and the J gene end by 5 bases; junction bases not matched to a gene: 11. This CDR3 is CASRSTGGKIYGYTF. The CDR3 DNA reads TGTGCCAGCAGATCAACAGGGGGAAAAATATATGGCTACACCTTC. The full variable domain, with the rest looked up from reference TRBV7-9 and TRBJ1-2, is DTGVSQNPRHKITKRGQNVTFRCDPISEHNRLYWYRQTLGQGPEFLTYFQNEAQLEKSRLLSDRFSAERPKGSFSTLEIQRTEQGDSAMYLCASRSTGGKIYGYTFGSGTRLTVV.

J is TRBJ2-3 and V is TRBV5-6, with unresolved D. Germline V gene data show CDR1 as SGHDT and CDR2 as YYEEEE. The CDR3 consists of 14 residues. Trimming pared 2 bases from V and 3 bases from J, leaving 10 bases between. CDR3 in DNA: TGTGCCAGCAGCTTAAACGGAGCTACAGATACGCAGTATTTT. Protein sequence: CASSLNGATDTQYF.

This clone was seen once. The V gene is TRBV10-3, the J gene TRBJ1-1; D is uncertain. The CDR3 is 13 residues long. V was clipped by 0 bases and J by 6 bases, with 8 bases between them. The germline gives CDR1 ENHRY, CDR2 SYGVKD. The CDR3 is CAISESPGAEAFF. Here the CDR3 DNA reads TGTGCCATCAGTGAGTCCCCGGGAGCTGAAGCTTTCTTT.

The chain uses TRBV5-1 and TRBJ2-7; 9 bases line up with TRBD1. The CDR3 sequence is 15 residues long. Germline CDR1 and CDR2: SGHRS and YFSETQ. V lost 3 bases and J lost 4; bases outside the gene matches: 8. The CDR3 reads CASSWGDRAAYEQYF. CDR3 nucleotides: TGCGCCAGCAGCTGGGGGGACAGGGCTGCGTACGAGCAGTACTTC.

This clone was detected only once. CDR3 residues: CASRRQGGSRAGGYTF. The CDR3 DNA sequence: TGTGCCAGCAGGAGACAGGGGGGGAGTCGGGCTGGCGGCTACACCTTC. The chain has TRBV9 and TRBJ1-2; 9 bases agree with TRBD1. This CDR3 is 16 amino acids long. The germline V gene has CDR1 SGDLS and CDR2 YYNGEE. Trimming at V came to 5 bases and at J to 8 bases, leaving 16 bases not matched to a gene.

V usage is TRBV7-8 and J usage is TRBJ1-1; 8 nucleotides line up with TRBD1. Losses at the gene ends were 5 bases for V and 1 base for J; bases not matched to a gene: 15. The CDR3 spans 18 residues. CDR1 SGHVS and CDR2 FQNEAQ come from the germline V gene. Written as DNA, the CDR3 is TGTGCCAGCAGCCCACGACTACAGGGGGAGGGAGAGAACACTGAAGCTTTCTTT. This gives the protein CASSPRLQGEGENTEAFF.

CDR3 nucleotides: TGTGCCAGCAGTTTACGTCTAGCGGCCGGGGGAGAGACCCAGTACTTC. Protein: CASSLRLAAGGETQYF. The V gene is TRBV27, the J gene TRBJ2-5, with 7 bases matching TRBD2. The CDR3 contains 16 residues. Germline CDR1 is MNHEY and CDR2 is SMNVEV (reference sequence). The trim removed 2 bases at V and 4 bases at J, leaving 10 bases unmatched.